Each of the 13 T cell receptor beta chains below was sequenced from the same sample in a study of blood T cell repertoires in COVID-19. Profiled with immunoSEQ multiplex PCR; TCRdb holds only in-frame clones, not every one. Counted here are roughly 73,000 clones, about 82% occurring once; the ten biggest clones make up under 2%. Sample: peripheral blood. Receptors originate from a woman aged 60-75 years with acute or convalescent COVID-19.

The chain joins TRBV18 to TRBJ1-1, with TRBD1 identical over 7 bases. V dropped 4 bases and J dropped 1; count of bases not matched to a gene: 0. From germline, CDR1 is KGHSH and CDR2 LQKENI. The CDR3 consists of 13 residues. The CDR3 DNA reads TGTGCCAGCTCACAGGGGGCGAACACTGAAGCTTTCTTT. This encodes CASSQGANTEAFF.

The V call is TRBV28, the J call TRBJ2-2; the D gene is possibly TRBD2 (7 bases). The CDR3 contains 14 residues. V was pared by 6 bases and J by 9 bases, with 17 bases between. Germline V CDR1 and CDR2: MDHEN, SYDVKM. This CDR3 reads CASRRLGGAWELFF. CDR3 coding DNA: TGTGCCAGCAGACGTCTTGGGGGGGCGTGGGAGCTGTTTTTT.

V gene TRBV12-5 combines with J gene TRBJ2-7; 7 bases line up with TRBD1. Germline values: CDR1 LGHNT, CDR2 FRNRAP. Losses at the gene ends were 6 bases for V and 0 bases for J; bases not matched to a gene: 8. The length of the CDR3 is 15 residues. CDR3: CASGRRAGGSYEQYF. In nucleotides, the CDR3 is TGTGCTAGTGGGAGGCGGGCAGGGGGCTCCTACGAGCAGTACTTC. Drawing the rest from reference TRBV12-5 and TRBJ2-7, the complete variable domain is DARVTQTPRHKVTEMGQEVTMRCQPILGHNTVFWYRQTMMQGLELLAYFRNRAPLDDSGMPKDRFSAEMPDATLATLKIQPSEPRDSAVYFCASGRRAGGSYEQYFGPGTRLTVT.

The chain recombines TRBV28 with TRBJ2-5; D possibly corresponds to TRBD1 (7 bases). Germline lookup yields CDR1 MDHEN and CDR2 SYDVKM. The V gene lost 6 bases and the J gene lost 2 bases, with 13 bases spanning the gap. The CDR3 is 14 residues long. The CDR3 is CASRGPGGQETQYF. CDR3 sequence (DNA): TGTGCCAGCAGGGGCCCAGGGGGGCAAGAGACCCAGTACTTC.

The chain uses TRBV6-5 and TRBJ2-1, with D perhaps TRBD2 (6 bases). Germline assignment: CDR1 MNHEY and CDR2 SVGAGI. The CDR3 loop spans 15 amino acids. V lost 2 bases and J 2 bases, leaving 10 bases between the germline ends. CDR3 loop: CASSYLASTYNEQFF. The CDR3 nucleotides read TGTGCCAGCAGTTACCTAGCGAGTACCTACAATGAGCAGTTCTTC.

This chain joins TRBV28 and TRBJ2-7; TRBD2 matches 7 bases. The germline gives CDR1 MDHEN, CDR2 SYDVKM. This CDR3 has 13 amino acids. The junction had 13 bases not matched to a gene; V was cut back by 5 bases and J by 12 bases. CDR3 in amino acids: CASSPGRGGDLYF. CDR3 DNA sequence: TGTGCCAGCAGTCCCGGAAGGGGAGGGGATCTGTACTTC.

The chain uses TRBV6-1 and TRBJ1-5; D gene ambiguous. The CDR3 extends over 13 amino acids. The V end was cut by 1 base, the J end by 6 bases, with 7 bases between. The germline gives CDR1 MNHNS, CDR2 SASEGT. This CDR3 is CASSEDRVQPQHF. The DNA for the CDR3 is TGTGCCAGCAGTGAAGATCGAGTTCAGCCCCAGCATTTT.

This chain joins TRBV3-1 (or the pseudogene TRBV3-2) and TRBJ1-4; D unresolved. The CDR3 consists of 14 residues. The V gene's germline CDR1 is LGHDT and CDR2 YNNKEL (reference sequence). Trimming left V 0 bases short and J 8 bases short, with 10 bases between. This chain's CDR3 is CASSQETRREKLFF. The DNA for the CDR3 is TGTGCCAGCAGCCAAGAGACCCGGCGGGAAAAACTGTTTTTT.

In its sample, this clone was seen a few times. The chain joins TRBV12-2 to TRBJ1-5. TRBV12-2 is assigned pseudogene status. The CDR3 loop spans 17 amino acids. The chain's CDR3 is CAPRGAAILYSNQPQHF. CDR3 bases: TGTGCACCCCGGGGGGCAGCTATACTTTATAGCAATCAGCCCCAGCATTTT.

The V and J genes are TRBV9 and TRBJ1-4; 9 bases are shared with TRBD1. The CDR3 runs to 15 residues. Germline trimming cut 3 bases from V and 6 bases from J; bases unmatched to any gene: 6. Per the germline V gene, CDR1 is SGDLS and CDR2 is YYNGEE. The CDR3 nucleotides are TGTGCCAGCAGCGCACCGGGACAGGGTTATGAAAAACTGTTTTTT. As protein: CASSAPGQGYEKLFF.

CDR3 in amino acids: CASTPGRHSNQPQHF. CDR3 DNA sequence: TGTGCCAGCACTCCAGGTCGGCATAGCAATCAGCCCCAGCATTTT. The chain has TRBV2 and TRBJ1-5; unclear D gene. The CDR3 totals 15 residues. The V end was cut by 7 bases, the J end by 0 bases, with 13 bases between. The V gene's germline CDR1 is SNHLY and CDR2 FYNNEI.

This clone turned up a few times. The V gene is TRBV27, the J gene TRBJ2-4; D gene uncertain. Germline V gives CDR1 MNHEY, CDR2 SMNVEV (reference sequence). Trimming removed 7 bases from V and 0 bases from J, with 10 bases in between. The CDR3 loop spans 14 amino acids. In DNA form, the CDR3 reads TGTGCCAGCAAAAATACTTTAGCCAAAAACATTCAGTACTTC. This codes for CASKNTLAKNIQYF.

In this sample, this clone turned up once. The chain joins TRBV9 to TRBJ2-5, with 8 bases that match TRBD2. The CDR3 sequence is 16 residues long. V dropped 0 bases and J dropped 2; count of bases not matched to a gene: 6. Germline V gives CDR1 SGDLS, CDR2 YYNGEE. CDR3 in DNA: TGTGCCAGCAGCGTAGGGGTAGCGGGGCCGCAAGAGACCCAGTACTTC. As protein: CASSVGVAGPQETQYF.